Presented here are 17 T cell receptor beta chains from one specimen sequenced in a study of shared clonotypes between healthy human individuals. Measured with immunoSEQ multiplex PCR; TCRdb has only the in-frame clones, and not every one. The top ten hold 0.3% to 0.4% of the sample, which has roughly 2.2 million clones, roughly 92% seen once. Sequencing was carried out using naive CD4+ T cells from PBMCs. Subset defined: CD45RA+ positively selected. The receptors stem from a man younger than 30 in good health. Some clones in this sample may be carry-over from other donors' samples.

The rearrangement links TRBV5-5 to TRBJ2-5; the match to TRBD2 covers 13 bases. V gave up 5 bases and J gave up 5 bases; unmatched junction bases: 6. CDR1 is SGHKS, CDR2 YYEKEE, per germline (reference sequence). This CDR3 is 15 amino acids long. CDR3 sequence: CASRRTSGRWETQYF. CDR3 nucleotide sequence: TGTGCCAGCAGAAGGACTAGCGGGAGATGGGAGACCCAGTACTTC.

The chain uses TRBV9 and TRBJ2-1, with TRBD2 matching 10 bases. Germline V lookup: CDR1 SGDLS, CDR2 YYNGEE. Trimming at V came to 0 bases and at J to 7 bases, leaving 4 bases not matched to a gene. This CDR3 has 15 residues. The CDR3 sequence is CASSVDSGRWNEQFF. The CDR3 coding sequence is TGTGCCAGCAGCGTAGATAGCGGGAGGTGGAATGAGCAGTTCTTC.

The chain joins TRBV5-1 to TRBJ1-1, with D possibly matching TRBD1 (6 bases). The germline CDR1 and CDR2 sequences are SGHRS and YFSETQ. The CDR3 loop spans 14 amino acids. The V end lost 0 bases, the J end lost 3 bases, and 9 bases lay between the germline ends. CDR3 DNA sequence: TGCGCCAGCAGCTTGGAGGGGGTGCACACTGAAGCTTTCTTT. It specifies CASSLEGVHTEAFF. Using reference TRBV5-1 and TRBJ1-1 for the parts outside the CDR3, the full variable domain is KAGVTQTPRYLIKTRGQQVTLSCSPISGHRSVSWYQQTPGQGLQFLFEYFSETQRNKGNFPGRFSGRQFSNSRSEMNVSTLELGDSALYLCASSLEGVHTEAFFGQGTRLTVV.

The chain has TRBV27 and TRBJ2-2; D may be TRBD2 (5 bases). Germline assignment: CDR1 MNHEY and CDR2 SMNVEV (reference sequence). V lost 4 bases and J 8 bases, leaving 23 bases between the germline ends. The CDR3 runs 17 residues. CDR3 DNA: TGTGCCAGCAGTTACACAGAACTCGGACTCTGGTGGGGGGAGCTGTTTTTT. It codes for CASSYTELGLWWGELFF.

The chain joins TRBV5-1 to TRBJ2-1; D remains unclear. V gave up 4 bases and J gave up 1 base, with 12 bases separating them. The CDR3 is 15 amino acids. The V gene's germline CDR1 is SGHRS and CDR2 YFSETQ. CDR3 protein: CASSPDLLSYNEQFF. CDR3 coding DNA: TGCGCCAGCAGCCCCGACTTATTATCCTACAATGAGCAGTTCTTC.

The chain carries TRBV11-2 and TRBJ2-1; D possibly corresponds to TRBD2 (5 bases). Germline CDR1 is SGHAT and CDR2 is FQNNGV. This CDR3 contains 16 residues. V was pared by 1 base and J by 8 bases, with 18 bases between. The CDR3 is CASSLVAVSGYYEQFF. In DNA form, the CDR3 reads TGTGCCAGCAGCTTAGTAGCTGTGTCGGGATATTATGAGCAGTTCTTC.

The chain has TRBV9 and TRBJ2-3; possibly TRBD2 for D (6 bases). CDR1 and CDR2 from the germline V gene are SGDLS and YYNGEE. The CDR3 consists of 15 residues. The ends were cut back, 3 bases at V and 2 bases at J, with 13 bases in the middle. CDR3 region: CASSGIAGFTDTQYF. The DNA of the CDR3 is TGTGCCAGCAGCGGGATCGCGGGGTTCACAGATACGCAGTATTTT.

About this clone itself: One end of the junction varies from germline; a read error may be responsible. The V and J genes are TRBV18 and TRBJ2-4; no reliable D call. Germline values: CDR1 KGHSH, CDR2 LQKENI. CDR3 length: 15 amino acids. The CDR3 protein is CASSPPGATQNIQYF. CDR3 bases: TGTGCCAGCTCGCCACCCGGAGCGACCCAAAACATTCAGTACTTC.

The gene calls are TRBV5-8 and TRBJ2-1, with a tentative D call TRBD2 (6 bases). CDR3 length equals 17 residues. Germline CDR1 SGHTS, CDR2 YDEGEE. Deletions cut 0 bases from V and 8 bases from J, with 21 bases between. The CDR3 loop is CASSLGLVWKKGDEQFF. DNA for the CDR3: TGTGCCAGCAGCTTGGGACTAGTTTGGAAAAAGGGCGATGAGCAGTTCTTC.

The chain employs TRBV19 and TRBJ2-1, with 7 bases aligning to TRBD2. J was trimmed by 0 bases and V by 5 bases; bases with no gene match: 7. The CDR3 runs 16 residues. CDR1 LNHDA and CDR2 SQIVND come from the germline V gene (reference sequence). The CDR3 sequence is CASSPNPGGSYNEQFF. The CDR3, as DNA: TGTGCCAGTAGTCCGAACCCGGGGGGCTCCTACAATGAGCAGTTCTTC.

This chain links TRBV6-5 with TRBJ2-7; the D is unclear. V was pared by 5 bases and J by 3 bases, with 5 bases between. Germline loops: CDR1 MNHEY, CDR2 SVGAGI. The CDR3 extends over 11 amino acids. CDR3: CASSTDYEQYF. In nucleotides, the CDR3 is TGTGCCAGCAGTACTGACTACGAGCAGTACTTC.

The chain is built from TRBV28 and TRBJ1-1; D is possibly TRBD1 (5 bases). The germline V and J ends were trimmed by 7 bases and 7 bases, with 16 bases remaining between them. The CDR3 spans 13 residues. Germline assignment: CDR1 MDHEN and CDR2 SYDVKM. The CDR3 spells CASTPSGTGEAFF. Here the CDR3 DNA reads TGTGCCAGCACCCCCTCGGGGACGGGTGAAGCTTTCTTT.

This chain links TRBV18 with TRBJ1-1; 7 positions match TRBD1. The germline V gene encodes CDR1 KGHSH and CDR2 LQKENI. J was trimmed by 7 bases and V by 3 bases; bases with no gene match: 11. This CDR3 contains 15 residues. CDR3 nucleotide sequence: TGTGCCAGCTCACCCAAAGACAGGGCGGGAGGTGAAGCTTTCTTT. Translated: CASSPKDRAGGEAFF.

Regarding this clone: Other nucleotide sequences in the sample specify the same CDR3. V gene TRBV7-9 combines with J gene TRBJ1-1; 8 positions match TRBD1. The CDR3 has 13 amino acids. The J segment lost 4 bases and the V segment lost 2 bases, leaving 0 bases of the junction unmatched. Germline V gene data show CDR1 as SEHNR and CDR2 as FQNEAQ (reference sequence). The CDR3 DNA is TGTGCCAGCAGCTTAACAGGGGGCACTGAAGCTTTCTTT. Translation: CASSLTGGTEAFF.

As regards this clone: At one of its ends the junction is not consistent with the germline gene, which may arise from a read error. The chain carries TRBV5-4 and TRBJ2-1; TRBD1 agrees at 7 bases. Germline V CDR1 and CDR2: SGHNT, YYREEE (reference sequence). This CDR3 has 13 amino acids. The CDR3 bases are TGTGCCAGCAGCTTGGCGAAAGGACAGGAGCGGTTCTTC. Amino acids: CASSLAKGQERFF.

This chain uses TRBV6-5 with TRBJ1-5; D is ambiguous. The CDR3 is made up of 14 amino acids. Germline CDR1 is MNHEY and CDR2 is SVGAGI. Trimming removed 6 bases at V and 4 bases at J, with 13 bases between. The CDR3 nucleotides are TGTGCCAGCAGCCGAACAGCATTTAATCAGCCCCAGCATTTT. Translation gives CASSRTAFNQPQHF.

V is TRBV28 and J is TRBJ1-3; no clear D gene. The CDR3 length is 16 residues. V lost 3 bases and J 0 bases, leaving 12 bases between the germline ends. Germline V gene data show CDR1 as MDHEN and CDR2 as SYDVKM. The CDR3 nucleotides are TGTGCCAGCAGTTTTGCACAGCTTGACTCTGGAAACACCATATATTTT. It is translated as CASSFAQLDSGNTIYF.